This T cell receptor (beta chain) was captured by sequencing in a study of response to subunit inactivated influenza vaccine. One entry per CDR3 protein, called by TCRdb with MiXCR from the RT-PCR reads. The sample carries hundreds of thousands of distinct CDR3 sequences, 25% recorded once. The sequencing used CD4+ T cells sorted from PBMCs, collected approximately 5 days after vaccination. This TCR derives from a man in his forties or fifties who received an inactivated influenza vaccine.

CDR3: CASSQDWSRALHF. Here the CDR3 DNA reads TGTGCCAGCAGCCAAGATTGGTCTAGGGCCCTCCACTTT. J is TRBJ1-6 and V is TRBV3-1; the D is unclear. CDR3 length equals 13 residues. Germline CDR1 and CDR2: LGHDT and YNNKEL (reference sequence). Trimming cost V 0 bases and J 14 bases, with 11 bases left between them.